The 28 T cell receptor beta chains in this list originate from one sample, sequenced in a study of cytomegalovirus exposure and HLA in healthy donors. Amplification used 60 Vbeta primers and 13 Jbeta primers. Profiling relied on immunoSEQ multiplex PCR, and the TCRdb table lists in-frame clones only, not all of them. The sample yields about 140,000 clones, 76% seen once. The sample comprised PBMCs. Receptor source: a woman between 40 and 55 years old in good health and CMV-seronegative.

In its sample, this clone was seen a few times. The chain uses TRBV7-9 and TRBJ1-2; the match to TRBD1 covers 7 bases. Germline V CDR1 and CDR2: SEHNR, FQNEAQ (reference sequence). CDR3 length equals 15 residues. The V and J ends lost 3 bases and 4 bases, in that order; junction bases with no gene match: 8. The CDR3 region has the DNA TGTGCCAGCAGCTTGGATCAGGGGGGCAGCTATGGCTACACCTTC. As protein: CASSLDQGGSYGYTF.

This clone was recorded a few times. This chain connects TRBV4-3 to TRBJ1-2; a weak D match, TRBD1 (5 bases). V dropped 1 base and J dropped 10 bases, with 19 bases sitting between them. CDR1 and CDR2 from the germline V gene are LGHNA and YSLEER. The CDR3 loop spans 15 amino acids. DNA for the CDR3: TGCGCCAGCAGCCAAGGCTGGGCCAGGGTGACTTTCTACACCTTC. Amino acid sequence: CASSQGWARVTFYTF.

The chain has TRBV6-1 and TRBJ1-5; possible D gene TRBD1, 6 bases. Trimming shortened V by 4 bases and J by 4 bases, and 17 bases separated the two germline ends. Germline V gene sequence: CDR1 MNHNS, CDR2 SASEGT. The CDR3 runs to 16 residues. CDR3: CASSGGGGIENQPQHF. The CDR3 DNA reads as TGTGCCAGCAGTGGGGGAGGGGGGATAGAAAATCAGCCCCAGCATTTT.

This chain uses TRBV11-2 with TRBJ1-5, with D tentatively TRBD1 (6 bases). The ends were cut back, 5 bases at V and 1 base at J, with 18 bases in the middle. CDR1 and CDR2 (germline): SGHAT, FQNNGV. This CDR3 is 17 amino acids long. The CDR3 DNA is TGTGCCAGCAGCCAAGGGGGTCGTAGGGAGAGCAATCAGCCCCAGCATTTT. Translated, it gives CASSQGGRRESNQPQHF.

This rearrangement joins TRBV2 to TRBJ1-1, with 12 bases that match TRBD1. The CDR3 is 18 residues long. Per germline, CDR1 SNHLY and CDR2 FYNNEI. V trimming: 8 bases; J trimming: 1 base; junction bases outside the gene matches: 14. The CDR3 loop reads CASPMSGTGGPRNTEAFF. The CDR3 bases are TGTGCCAGCCCTATGTCCGGGACAGGGGGCCCCCGGAACACTGAAGCTTTCTTT. Combining the CDR3 with reference TRBV2 and TRBJ1-1 gives the whole variable domain EPEVTQTPSHQVTQMGQEVILRCVPISNHLYFYWYRQILGQKVEFLVSFYNNEISEKSEIFDDQFSVERPDGSNFTLKIRSTKLEDSAMYFCASPMSGTGGPRNTEAFFGQGTRLTVV.

In this sample, this clone turned up once. The chain employs TRBV19 and TRBJ1-2, with D perhaps TRBD1 (5 bases). Trimming took off 5 bases at V and 7 bases at J, with 26 bases between the two ends. This CDR3 region has 17 residues. Germline assignment: CDR1 LNHDA and CDR2 SQIVND (reference sequence). The CDR3 DNA reads as TGTGCCAGTAGTGCTTCTATGACAGCCCTCCAGTGGTCTGGCTACACCTTC. Its translation is CASSASMTALQWSGYTF.

A few counts support this clone. The gene calls are TRBV29-1 and TRBJ2-7, with 8 bases that match TRBD2. Germline values: CDR1 SQVTM, CDR2 ANQGSEA. The length of the CDR3 is 13 residues. With 6 bases clipped from V and 4 bases from J, the junction kept 8 bases outside the gene matches. CDR3 DNA sequence: TGCAGCGTCATACTAGCGGAACCTTACGAGCAGTACTTC. Its protein product is CSVILAEPYEQYF.

The J gene is TRBJ2-5, the V gene TRBV5-4; D is ambiguous. The J call may be incorrect, as the DNA end agrees better with TRBJ2-7. The CDR3 loop spans 15 amino acids. Germline CDR1 and CDR2: SGHNT and YYREEE (reference sequence). The CDR3 coding sequence is TGTGCCAGCAGCTTGAGCCAGCGTGGCGACTACGAGCAGTACTTC. Translation gives CASSLSQRGDYEQYF.

The chain employs TRBV2 and TRBJ1-4; 7 positions agree with TRBD1. Per the germline V gene, CDR1 is SNHLY and CDR2 is FYNNEI. This CDR3 is built from 15 residues. V lost 3 bases and J lost 2; bases outside the gene matches: 3. The CDR3 here is CASSDQGVTNEKLFF. The CDR3 DNA reads as TGTGCCAGCAGTGATCAGGGGGTGACTAATGAAAAACTGTTTTTT.

The CDR3 DNA reads TGTGCCAGTACCTCCGGACTAGCGGGAGGAGATGAGCAGTTCTTC. Translating it yields CASTSGLAGGDEQFF. V gene TRBV19 combines with J gene TRBJ2-1, with 14 bases matching TRBD2. The CDR3 covers 15 residues. CDR1 LNHDA and CDR2 SQIVND come from the germline V gene (reference sequence). After removal of 7 bases from V and 8 bases from J, the junction contained 7 bases not matched to a gene.

The chain is built from TRBV7-9 and TRBJ2-5; 7 nucleotides agree with TRBD1. The CDR3 covers 16 residues. The junction had 12 bases not matched to a gene; V was cut back by 6 bases and J by 2 bases. Germline V gives CDR1 SEHNR, CDR2 FQNEAQ (reference sequence). The CDR3: CASRLPGQTFQETQYF. The CDR3 DNA reads TGTGCCAGCAGACTCCCGGGACAGACCTTTCAAGAGACCCAGTACTTC.

The chain carries TRBV19 and TRBJ2-1; TRBD2 agrees at 10 bases. Germline assignment: CDR1 LNHDA and CDR2 SQIVND (reference sequence). CDR3 length: 13 amino acids. V shed 9 bases and J 7 bases; nucleotides not matched to a gene: 6. CDR3 sequence: CASLAGEWNEQFF. CDR3 DNA sequence: TGTGCCAGCCTAGCGGGGGAGTGGAATGAGCAGTTCTTC.

This sequence joins TRBV5-1 and TRBJ2-7, with 9 bases lining up with TRBD1. Trimming removed 4 bases from V and 9 bases from J; junction bases left unmatched: 11. The CDR3 spans 14 residues. The germline CDR1 and CDR2 sequences are SGHRS and YFSETQ. CDR3 bases: TGCGCCAGCAGCAGGTCGCGACAGGGGGTTTGGCAGTACTTC. This encodes CASSRSRQGVWQYF.

As DNA, the CDR3 is TGTGCCAGTAGTAGAGTGGACAGGGGCACTAATGAAAAACTGTTTTTT. Translation gives CASSRVDRGTNEKLFF. The J gene is TRBJ1-4, the V gene TRBV19, with 9 positions matching TRBD1. Unmatched junction bases numbered 5, after V lost 4 bases and J lost 2 bases. The CDR3 runs to 16 residues. The germline gives CDR1 LNHDA, CDR2 SQIVND (reference sequence).

V usage is TRBV7-9 and J usage is TRBJ1-1, with a possible D match to TRBD1 (6 bases). The CDR3 covers 15 residues. The germline V gene encodes CDR1 SEHNR and CDR2 FQNEAQ (reference sequence). V was pared by 6 bases and J by 1 base, with 15 bases between. CDR3: CASSQGGVGNTEAFF. CDR3 sequence (DNA): TGTGCCAGCAGTCAAGGGGGGGTAGGGAACACTGAAGCTTTCTTT.

The gene calls are TRBV7-9 and TRBJ2-1; 10 positions match TRBD2. The CDR3 is made up of 15 amino acids. The V gene's germline CDR1 is SEHNR and CDR2 FQNEAQ (reference sequence). V trimming: 0 bases; J trimming: 7 bases; junction bases outside the gene matches: 3. The CDR3 reads CASSLAGLALNEQFF. CDR3 nucleotides: TGTGCCAGCAGCTTAGCGGGACTAGCGTTGAATGAGCAGTTCTTC.

The rearrangement links TRBV30 to TRBJ1-1, with 7 bases identical to TRBD1. V dropped 7 bases and J dropped 0; count of bases not matched to a gene: 8. The germline gives CDR1 GTSNPN, CDR2 SVGIG (reference sequence). CDR3 length: 14 amino acids. The CDR3 nucleotides read TGTGCCTTGACACAGGGGCTCATGAACACTGAAGCTTTCTTT. Translated: CALTQGLMNTEAFF. The full variable domain, completed using reference TRBV30 and TRBJ1-1, is SQTIHQWPATLVQPVGSPLSLECTVEGTSNPNLYWYRQAAGRGLQLLFYSVGIGQISSEVPQNLSASRPQDRQFILSSKKLLLSDSGFYLCALTQGLMNTEAFFGQGTRLTVV.

This clone was recorded once. Written as DNA, the CDR3 is TGCGCCAGCAGCCCTGGGACTAGCGGGAGTCGACCCTACGAGCAGTACTTC. Residues: CASSPGTSGSRPYEQYF. The chain recombines TRBV4-1 with TRBJ2-7; 14 positions match TRBD2. Germline CDR1 and CDR2: MGHRA and YSYEKL. Trimming cost V 4 bases and J 2 bases; bases outside gene matches: 7. This CDR3 comprises 17 residues.

The chain uses TRBV5-8 and TRBJ2-1; possible D gene TRBD1, 6 bases. There are 15 residues in the CDR3. Trimming pared 4 bases from V and 0 bases from J, leaving 11 bases between. Germline lookup yields CDR1 SGHTS and CDR2 YDEGEE. The CDR3 sequence: CASSPGRGSYNEQFF. The DNA of the CDR3 is TGTGCCAGCAGCCCTGGCAGGGGCTCCTACAATGAGCAGTTCTTC.

The chain links TRBV5-6 to TRBJ1-2, with D perhaps TRBD1 (6 bases). This CDR3 has 14 residues. Deletions cut 1 base from V and 2 bases from J, with 9 bases between. Germline CDR1 is SGHDT and CDR2 is YYEEEE. The CDR3: CASSLRDTNYGYTF. CDR3 DNA sequence: TGTGCCAGCAGCTTGAGGGACACCAACTATGGCTACACCTTC.

The gene calls are TRBV5-4 and TRBJ2-7; D may be TRBD2 (6 bases). Germline loops: CDR1 SGHNT, CDR2 YYREEE (reference sequence). The CDR3 is made up of 15 amino acids. The V and J ends lost 0 bases and 6 bases respectively, with 16 bases between them. Here the CDR3 reads CASSLERAGWGEQYF. The CDR3 DNA sequence: TGTGCCAGCAGCTTGGAGCGGGCGGGATGGGGCGAGCAGTACTTC.

J is TRBJ2-7 and V is TRBV10-3, with D perhaps TRBD2 (5 bases). Trimming stripped 7 bases from V and 2 bases from J, with 12 bases between. The CDR3 is 13 amino acids. Germline V CDR1 and CDR2: ENHRY, SYGVKD. The CDR3 sequence: CAINIGNAYEQYF. The DNA of the CDR3 is TGTGCCATCAATATCGGGAACGCCTACGAGCAGTACTTC.

The chain uses TRBV10-3 and TRBJ2-1; D remains ambiguous. Looked up from germline, CDR1 is ENHRY and CDR2 is SYGVKD. V lost 4 bases and J 8 bases, leaving 18 bases between the germline ends. This CDR3 is 15 amino acids long. The CDR3, as DNA: TGTGCCATCAGTGCGGTATCCCCCCATCGCGATGAGCAGTTCTTC. It codes for CAISAVSPHRDEQFF.

V is TRBV29-1 and J is TRBJ2-4, with 8 bases fitting TRBD1. V dropped 6 bases and J dropped 12; count of bases not matched to a gene: 10. CDR3 length: 12 amino acids. CDR1 SQVTM and CDR2 ANQGSEA come from the germline V gene. CDR3 DNA sequence: TGCAGCGTCGCCCACCGGGACAGGTATCAGTACTTC. Translation gives CSVAHRDRYQYF. Supplemented by reference TRBV29-1 and TRBJ2-4, the full variable domain reads SAVISQKPSRDICQRGTSLTIQCQVDSQVTMMFWYRQQPGQSLTLIATANQGSEATYESGFVIDKFPISRPNLTFSTLTVSNMSPEDSSIYLCSVAHRDRYQYFGAGTRLSVL.

The rearrangement joins TRBV28 to TRBJ2-1; D gene uncertain. The CDR3 runs 15 residues. The germline V and J ends were trimmed by 1 base and 2 bases, with 9 bases remaining between them. The germline CDR1 and CDR2 sequences are MDHEN and SYDVKM. CDR3 in DNA: TGTGCCAGCAGTTTATTTGCAGGAACCTACAATGAGCAGTTCTTC. This codes for CASSLFAGTYNEQFF.

V usage is TRBV25-1 and J usage is TRBJ1-3; no clear D gene. Germline-derived CDR1 and CDR2 are MGHDK and SYGVNS. The CDR3 spans 14 residues. Trimming stripped 3 bases from V and 0 bases from J, with 6 bases between. The CDR3 spells CASSEGSSGNTIYF. The CDR3 region has the DNA TGTGCCAGCAGTGAGGGGAGCTCTGGAAACACCATATATTTT.

This clone has just one count. The CDR3 nucleotides read TGTGCCTGGAGCAGGGGCAATGAGCAGTTCTTC. This translates into CAWSRGNEQFF. The rearrangement links TRBV30 to TRBJ2-1, with a possible D match to TRBD1 (6 bases). The germline V gene has CDR1 GTSNPN and CDR2 SVGIG (reference sequence). The germline V and J ends were trimmed by 3 bases and 6 bases, with 6 bases remaining between them. CDR3 length: 11 amino acids.

V usage is TRBV2 and J usage is TRBJ1-6, with D uncertain. Germline V gene data show CDR1 as SNHLY and CDR2 as FYNNEI. The CDR3 has 13 residues. The V end lost 7 bases, the J end lost 10 bases, and 14 bases lay between the germline ends. The CDR3 sequence is CASKPGRESPLHF. CDR3 nucleotide sequence: TGTGCCAGCAAACCCGGACGGGAATCACCCCTCCACTTT.